This T cell receptor (beta chain) was documented in a study of OX40 agonist ivuxolimab in advanced cancers. From germline, CDR1 is KGHSH and CDR2 LQKENI. J gave up 2 bases and V 4 bases, and 6 bases lay outside the gene matches. This CDR3 contains 15 residues. Data came from immunoSEQ multiplex PCR; TCRdb stores just in-frame clones and leaves some out. This table has around 110,000 clones, just over 90% appearing once. Here the sequenced sample was CD4+ or CD8+ T cells sorted from blood, taken in a trial of the OX40 agonist ivuxolimab. This clonotype was obtained from an adult with an advanced solid tumor such as melanoma, head and neck, liver or kidney cancer. The chain joins TRBV18 to TRBJ2-3, with 7 bases identical to TRBD2. The CDR3 reads CASSRAGSPTDTQYF. The CDR3 DNA is TGTGCCAGCTCACGAGCGGGATCTCCCACAGATACGCAGTATTTT.